This T cell receptor beta chain was recovered during a study of Ad26.COV2.S vaccination and SARS-CoV-2 variants. Looking at the study overall: Dosing was one shot or two shots 56 days apart.

Remarks on this clone: Its antigen is not identified.

Study-wide findings and caveats: Vaccine recipients had higher spike-specific TCR breadth than placebo recipients. For non-spike TCRs, breadth in vaccine recipients resembled that in placebo recipients.

Produced via immunoSEQ multiplex PCR; TCRdb's table is partial and in-frame only. The top ten clones hold less than 4% of a sample with 300,000 to 450,000 clones, about 85% of them seen once. Indicated treatment: 15 to 20 received Ad26.COV2.S at low or high dose, single or two shots; about five received placebo; per-sample allocation not given. Each sample was drawn 63 days after the first injection (of vaccine or placebo). Ad26 vector vaccine expressed Wuhan-strain SARS-CoV-2 spike. The germline V gene has CDR1 SGHRS and CDR2 YFSETQ. The ends lost 4 bases at V and 3 bases at J; junction bases unmatched: 11. The CDR3 runs 16 residues.

The chain couples TRBV5-1 to TRBJ2-3; TRBD1 matches 7 bases. The specimen comprised peripheral blood, sampled in a trial of Ad26.COV2.S vaccine versus placebo. This sequence was found in a person aged 18 to 65 who received the Ad26.COV2.S COVID-19 vaccine or a placebo. CDR3 nucleotides: TGCGCCAGCAGCCGGCTAGAGAGGGGGCAGACAGATACGCAGTATTTT. Its protein is CASSRLERGQTDTQYF.